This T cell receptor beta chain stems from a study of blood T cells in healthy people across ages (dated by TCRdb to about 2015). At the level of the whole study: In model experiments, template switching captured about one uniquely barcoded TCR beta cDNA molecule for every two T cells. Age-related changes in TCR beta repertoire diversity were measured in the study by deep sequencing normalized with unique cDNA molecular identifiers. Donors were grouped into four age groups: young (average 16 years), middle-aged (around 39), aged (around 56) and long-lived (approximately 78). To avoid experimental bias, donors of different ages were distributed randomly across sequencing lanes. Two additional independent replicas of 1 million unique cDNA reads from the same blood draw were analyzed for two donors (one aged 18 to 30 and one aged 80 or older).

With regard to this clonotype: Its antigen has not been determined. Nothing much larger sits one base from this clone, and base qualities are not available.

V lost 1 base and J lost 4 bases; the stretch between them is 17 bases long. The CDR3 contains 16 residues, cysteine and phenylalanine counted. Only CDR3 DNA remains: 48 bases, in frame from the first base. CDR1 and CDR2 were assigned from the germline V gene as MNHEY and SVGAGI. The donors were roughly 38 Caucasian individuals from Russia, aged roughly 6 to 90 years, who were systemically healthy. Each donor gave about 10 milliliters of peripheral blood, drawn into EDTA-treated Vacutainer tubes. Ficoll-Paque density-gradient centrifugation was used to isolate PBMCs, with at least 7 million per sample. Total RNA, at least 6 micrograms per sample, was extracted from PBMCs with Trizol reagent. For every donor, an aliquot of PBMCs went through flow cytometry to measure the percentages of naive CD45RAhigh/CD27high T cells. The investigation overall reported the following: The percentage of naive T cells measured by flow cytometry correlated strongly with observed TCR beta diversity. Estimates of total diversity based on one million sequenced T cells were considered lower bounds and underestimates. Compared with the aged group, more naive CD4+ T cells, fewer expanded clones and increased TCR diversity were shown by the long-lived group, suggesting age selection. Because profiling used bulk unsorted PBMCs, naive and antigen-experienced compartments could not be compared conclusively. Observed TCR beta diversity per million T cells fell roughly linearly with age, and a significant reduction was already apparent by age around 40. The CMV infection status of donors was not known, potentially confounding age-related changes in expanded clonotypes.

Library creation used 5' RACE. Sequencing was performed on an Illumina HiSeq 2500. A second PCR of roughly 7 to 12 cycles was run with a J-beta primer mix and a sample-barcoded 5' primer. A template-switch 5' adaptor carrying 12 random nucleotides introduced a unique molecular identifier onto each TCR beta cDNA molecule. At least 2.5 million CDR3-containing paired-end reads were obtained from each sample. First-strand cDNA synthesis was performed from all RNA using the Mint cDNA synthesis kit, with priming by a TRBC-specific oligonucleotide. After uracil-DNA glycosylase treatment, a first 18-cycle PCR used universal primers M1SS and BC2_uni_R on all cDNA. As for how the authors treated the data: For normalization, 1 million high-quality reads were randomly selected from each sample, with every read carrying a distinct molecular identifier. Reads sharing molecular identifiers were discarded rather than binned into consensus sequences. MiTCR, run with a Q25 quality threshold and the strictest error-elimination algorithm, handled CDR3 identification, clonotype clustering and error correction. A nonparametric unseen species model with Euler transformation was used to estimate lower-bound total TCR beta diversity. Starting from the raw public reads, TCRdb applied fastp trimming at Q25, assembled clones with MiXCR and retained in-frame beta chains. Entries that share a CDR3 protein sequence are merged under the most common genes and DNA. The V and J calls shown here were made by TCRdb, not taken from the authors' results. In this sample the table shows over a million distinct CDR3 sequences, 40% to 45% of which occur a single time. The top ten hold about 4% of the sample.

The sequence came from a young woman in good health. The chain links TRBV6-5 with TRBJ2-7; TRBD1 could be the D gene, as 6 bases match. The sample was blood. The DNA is TGTGCCAGCAGTTACTACACAGCCAGGGGCAGGTACGAGCAGTACTTC. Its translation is CASSYYTARGRYEQYF.